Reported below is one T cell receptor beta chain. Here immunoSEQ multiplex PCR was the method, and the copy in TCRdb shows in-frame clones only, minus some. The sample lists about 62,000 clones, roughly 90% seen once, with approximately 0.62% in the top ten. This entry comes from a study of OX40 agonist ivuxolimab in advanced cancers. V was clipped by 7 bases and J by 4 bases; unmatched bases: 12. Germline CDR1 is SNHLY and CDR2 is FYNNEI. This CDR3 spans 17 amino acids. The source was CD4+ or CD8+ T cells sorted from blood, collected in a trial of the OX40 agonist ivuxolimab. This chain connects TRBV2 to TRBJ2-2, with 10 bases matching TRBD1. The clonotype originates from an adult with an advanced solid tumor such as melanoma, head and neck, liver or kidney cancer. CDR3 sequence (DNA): TGTGCCAGCAAGACAGGGGGCGCGGGAACTAGCACCGGGGAGCTGTTTTTT. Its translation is CASKTGGAGTSTGELFF.